These 16 T cell receptor beta chains came from one sample sequenced in a study of T cells in localized non-small cell lung cancer (dated by TCRdb to 2018 to 2020). Library construction relied on the immunoSEQ multiplex PCR assay. The clones in this table, taken by TCRdb from immuneACCESS, are in-frame only. Not every clone is retained; where verified, under half of the shortfall comes from an unresolved V gene, and the cause of the rest is unknown. The sample table contains over 15,000 clones; only one count was recorded for about 88% of them. The ten largest make up about 25% of the sample. The sample consisted of peripheral blood, taken before any cancer treatment. These receptor sequences come from a male donor older than 55 with stage I lung adenocarcinoma.

V usage is TRBV5-6 and J usage is TRBJ2-2; D might be TRBD2 (5 bases). The ends were cut back, 0 bases at V and 6 bases at J, with 12 bases in the middle. The CDR3 length is 15 residues. CDR1 and CDR2 from the germline V gene are SGHDT and YYEEEE. This CDR3 is CASSLAGVLPGELFF. Written as DNA, the CDR3 is TGTGCCAGCAGCTTGGCCGGGGTTCTCCCCGGGGAGCTGTTTTTT.

This clone appeared a single time. The rearrangement uses TRBV6-5 and TRBJ2-5; 11 bases agree with TRBD2. Looked up from germline, CDR1 is MNHEY and CDR2 is SVGAGI. V dropped 5 bases and J dropped 0; count of bases not matched to a gene: 2. This CDR3 contains 15 residues. The CDR3 DNA follows: TGTGCCAGCAGTAGACTAGCGGGGTACCAAGAGACCCAGTACTTC. Translated: CASSRLAGYQETQYF.

The genes are TRBV7-9 and TRBJ1-5; D is unresolved. V was cut by 1 base and J by 6 bases, with 10 bases left in between. Germline values: CDR1 SEHNR, CDR2 FQNEAQ (reference sequence). CDR3 size: 14 residues. The CDR3 is CASSLEGYIQPQHF. CDR3 sequence (DNA): TGTGCCAGCAGCTTAGAGGGATACATTCAGCCCCAGCATTTT.

The J gene is TRBJ1-4, the V gene TRBV7-6, with TRBD1 matching over 8 bases. The trim removed 5 bases at V and 3 bases at J, leaving 5 bases unmatched. The CDR3 runs to 15 residues. Germline values: CDR1 SGHVS, CDR2 FNYEAQ. CDR3 nucleotide sequence: TGTGCCAGCAGCCGAGGACAGGGAGCTAATGAAAAACTGTTTTTT. It is translated as CASSRGQGANEKLFF.

V gene TRBV4-3 combines with J gene TRBJ1-4; the match to TRBD1 covers 7 bases. The CDR3 is 15 residues long. In germline, CDR1 is LGHNA, CDR2 YSLEER. V lost 4 bases and J lost 4; bases outside the gene matches: 6. CDR3 sequence: CASSLQTGLNEKLFF. CDR3 nucleotide sequence: TGCGCCAGCAGCCTTCAGACAGGGCTTAATGAAAAACTGTTTTTT.

The CDR3 bases are TGTGCCAGCGGCAGACCTCCAGGGGACACTGAAGCTTTCTTT. Amino acid sequence: CASGRPPGDTEAFF. V gene TRBV9 combines with J gene TRBJ1-1; maybe TRBD1 (6 bases). Germline V gives CDR1 SGDLS, CDR2 YYNGEE. The CDR3 covers 14 residues. The V end lost 7 bases, the J end lost 3 bases, and 16 bases lay between the germline ends.

The DNA of the CDR3 is TGTGCCAGCAGTTATGGACAGGGTAACCTTTTCGGGGAGCTGTTTTTT. Translation gives CASSYGQGNLFGELFF. The chain combines TRBV6-5 with TRBJ2-2; 8 bases are a match to TRBD1. Germline CDR1 reads MNHEY; CDR2 reads SVGAGI. The length of the CDR3 is 16 residues. V shed 3 bases and J 7 bases; nucleotides not matched to a gene: 10.

V gene TRBV4-1 combines with J gene TRBJ1-1, with D unresolved. The CDR3 length is 11 residues. Germline CDR1 reads MGHRA; CDR2 reads YSYEKL. Trimming cost V 0 bases and J 7 bases, with 3 bases left between them. The CDR3 protein is CASSQEDEAFF. In DNA, the CDR3 is TGCGCCAGCAGCCAAGAGGATGAAGCTTTCTTT.

This chain links TRBV6-5 with TRBJ1-1, with 7 bases that match TRBD1. Germline CDR1 is MNHEY and CDR2 is SVGAGI. With V trimmed by 4 bases and J by 8 bases, 4 bases remained unmatched. This CDR3 is 12 amino acids long. CDR3 protein: CASSFHRGEAFF. DNA of the CDR3: TGTGCCAGCAGTTTTCACAGGGGAGAAGCTTTCTTT.

This clone was counted between two and nine times. The chain recombines TRBV28 with TRBJ1-5, with D unclear. Trimming shortened V by 5 bases and J by 3 bases, and 8 bases separated the two germline ends. The germline V gene has CDR1 MDHEN and CDR2 SYDVKM. The CDR3 sequence is 13 residues long. The CDR3 region is CASSPQINQPQHF. The DNA of the CDR3 is TGTGCCAGCAGTCCACAAATCAATCAGCCCCAGCATTTT. Complete variable domain (other parts from reference TRBV28 and TRBJ1-5): DVKVTQSSRYLVKRTGEKVFLECVQDMDHENMFWYRQDPGLGLRLIYFSYDVKMKEKGDIPEGYSVSREKKERFSLILESASTNQTSMYLCASSPQINQPQHFGDGTRLSIL.

This chain connects TRBV15 to TRBJ1-4; D is uncertain. V was cut by 0 bases and J by 7 bases, with 9 bases left in between. Germline V gives CDR1 LNHNV, CDR2 YYDKDF (reference sequence). This CDR3 is 14 amino acids long. This CDR3 is CATSRDRGSEKLFF. Written as DNA, the CDR3 is TGTGCCACCAGCAGAGATAGAGGAAGTGAAAAACTGTTTTTT. Complete variable domain (other parts from reference TRBV15 and TRBJ1-4): DAMVIQNPRYQVTQFGKPVTLSCSQTLNHNVMYWYQQKSSQAPKLLFHYYDKDFNNEADTPDNFQSRRPNTSFCFLDIRSPGLGDTAMYLCATSRDRGSEKLFFGSGTQLSVL.

V is TRBV7-2 and J is TRBJ2-6, with 7 positions matching TRBD2. This CDR3 spans 17 amino acids. Germline V gene sequence: CDR1 SGHTA, CDR2 FQGNSA. V shed 2 bases, J shed 0 bases, and the junction held 4 bases outside the gene matches. The CDR3 is CASSLSGGFSGANVLTF. The CDR3 bases are TGTGCCAGCAGCTTATCCGGGGGGTTCTCTGGGGCCAACGTCCTGACTTTC.

V gene TRBV2 combines with J gene TRBJ1-5, with 7 bases lining up with TRBD1. V lost 6 bases, J lost 2 bases, and 4 bases stayed unmatched. This CDR3 has 14 amino acids. CDR1 is SNHLY, CDR2 FYNNEI, per germline. CDR3: CASRDDRGNQPQHF. The CDR3 coding sequence is TGTGCCAGCAGGGACGACAGGGGCAATCAGCCCCAGCATTTT. The full variable domain, rest sourced from reference TRBV2 and TRBJ1-5, is EPEVTQTPSHQVTQMGQEVILRCVPISNHLYFYWYRQILGQKVEFLVSFYNNEISEKSEIFDDQFSVERPDGSNFTLKIRSTKLEDSAMYFCASRDDRGNQPQHFGDGTRLSIL.

V usage is TRBV5-1 and J usage is TRBJ1-5; D not certain. Looked up from germline, CDR1 is SGHRS and CDR2 is YFSETQ. Trimming removed 8 bases from V and 3 bases from J, with 6 bases in between. CDR3 size: 11 residues. The CDR3 nucleotides read TGCGCCAGGCGGGACAATCAGCCCCAGCATTTT. It yields the protein CARRDNQPQHF.

This clone was seen a few times. The chain carries TRBV5-5 and TRBJ2-5; possibly TRBD1 or TRBD2 for D (5 bases each). V gave up 2 bases and J gave up 4 bases, with 12 bases separating them. CDR1 is SGHKS and CDR2 is YYEKEE in the germline V gene (reference sequence). The CDR3 has 14 amino acids. The CDR3 DNA is TGTGCCAGCAGCTTAGTCTGGGACGGAGAGACCCAGTACTTC. This sequence encodes CASSLVWDGETQYF. The full variable domain, rest sourced from reference TRBV5-5 and TRBJ2-5, is DAGVTQSPTHLIKTRGQQVTLRCSPISGHKSVSWYQQVLGQGPQFIFQYYEKEERGRGNFPDRFSARQFPNYSSELNVNALLLGDSALYLCASSLVWDGETQYFGPGTRLLVL.

The chain links TRBV6-1 to TRBJ1-2, with TRBD1 matching over 11 bases. This CDR3 has 15 amino acids. The germline CDR1 and CDR2 sequences are MNHNS and SASEGT. Trimming cost V 2 bases and J 4 bases; bases outside gene matches: 3. The CDR3: CASSEWGTGGYGYTF. The CDR3 region has the DNA TGTGCCAGCAGTGAATGGGGGACAGGGGGCTATGGCTACACCTTC.